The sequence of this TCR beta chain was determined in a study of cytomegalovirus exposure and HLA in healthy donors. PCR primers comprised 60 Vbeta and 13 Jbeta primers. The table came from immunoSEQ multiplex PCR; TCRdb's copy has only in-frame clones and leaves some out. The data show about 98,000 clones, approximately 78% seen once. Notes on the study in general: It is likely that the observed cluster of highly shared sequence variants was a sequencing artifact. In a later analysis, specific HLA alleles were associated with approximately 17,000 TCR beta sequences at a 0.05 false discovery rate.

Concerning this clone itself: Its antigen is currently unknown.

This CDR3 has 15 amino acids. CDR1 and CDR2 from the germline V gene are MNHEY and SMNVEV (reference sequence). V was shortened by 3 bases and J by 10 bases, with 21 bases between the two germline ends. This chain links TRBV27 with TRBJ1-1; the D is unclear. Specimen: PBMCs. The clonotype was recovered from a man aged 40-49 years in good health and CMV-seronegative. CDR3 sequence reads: CASSFQPSRHAGAFF. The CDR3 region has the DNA TGTGCCAGCAGTTTCCAACCGTCGAGACACGCCGGAGCTTTCTTT.